Sequencing of this T cell receptor beta chain was carried out in a study of T-cell reconstitution after alpha-beta-depleted transplantation in children. This clonotype was seen many times. The germline gene is not matched at one end of the junction; a read error may be the cause. The CDR3 consists of 13 residues. The germline gives CDR1 MRHNA, CDR2 SNTAGT. Unique molecular identifiers were used in preparing the TCRbeta library. Each CDR3 protein gets one entry after TCRdb re-called the PCR reads with MiXCR. The profile shows about 370,000 distinct CDR3 sequences, 20% of them singletons. The TCR sequence derives from a human donor who donated a stem cell graft to a child with acute myeloid leukemia. V is TRBV6-4 and J is TRBJ2-1; 10 bases are shared with TRBD2. This specimen was PBMCs from the stem cell graft donor, taken from the stem cell graft. The CDR3 here is CVSSEGTSDEQFF. CDR3 sequence (DNA): TGTGTCAGCAGTGAGGGGACTAGCGATGAGCAGTTCTTC.